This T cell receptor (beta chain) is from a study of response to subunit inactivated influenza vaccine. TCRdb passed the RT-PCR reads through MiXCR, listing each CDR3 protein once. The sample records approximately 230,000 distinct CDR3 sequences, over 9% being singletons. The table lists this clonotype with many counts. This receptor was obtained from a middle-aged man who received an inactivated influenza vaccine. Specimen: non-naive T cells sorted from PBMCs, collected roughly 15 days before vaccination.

The CDR3 DNA follows: TGTGCCAGCTCACCGCCAATCGAGGACAGCGATCACAATGAGCAGTTCTTC. Translation: CASSPPIEDSDHNEQFF. The gene calls are TRBV18 and TRBJ2-1; a possible D gene is TRBD1 (6 bases). This CDR3 comprises 17 residues. The V gene's germline CDR1 is KGHSH and CDR2 LQKENI. The V gene lost 3 bases and the J gene lost 5 bases, with 20 bases spanning the gap.